Listed below are T cell receptor beta chains from one sample, sequenced in a study of T cell repertoires in cytomegalovirus infection. TCRdb re-called the reads with MiXCR, one entry per CDR3 protein. The sample consists of about 83,000 distinct CDR3 sequences, approximately 46% of them appearing once. Their antigens remain unidentified. This material consisted of CD8+ T cells from cultured PBMCs, taken from culture after CMV antigen stimulation. Receptors originate from a human donor in good health (CMV status not recorded). Some clones in this sample may be carry-over from other donors' samples. CDR3s include the opening cysteine and the closing phenylalanine or tryptophan. The order of the fields is J gene, clone size, D gene, V gene, CDR3 DNA, CDR3 protein. D genes are given only for firm matches. Clone size appears in some rows only: once, few, many, or a class for an expanded clone.

TRBJ2-7 . TRBD2 TRBV2 TGTGCCAGCAGTGAAGCGCGAAGACTAGCGGGAGTCGAGCAGTACTTC CASSEARRLAGVEQYF
TRBJ2-5 few . TRBV4-1 TGCGCCAGCAGCCAAGAATTCCAGGGGCAAGAGACCCAGTACTTC CASSQEFQGQETQYF
TRBJ1-2 . . TRBV7-6 TGTGCCAGCAGCTTAGGAGGGAGTAGTGGCTACACCTTC CASSLGGSSGYTF
TRBJ2-7 . TRBD2 TRBV7-4 TGTGCCAGCAGCTCGACTAGCGGGAGGGCAGCGAGCTCCTACGAGCAGTACTTC CASSSTSGRAASSYEQYF
TRBJ1-4 . . TRBV2 TGTGCCAGATCAGGGGAAACTAATGAAAAACTGTTTTTT CARSGETNEKLFF
TRBJ2-3 . TRBD2 TRBV28 TGTGCCAGTCATTTGGGCGGGAGGATGACAGATACGCAGTATTTT CASHLGGRMTDTQYF
TRBJ1-1 . . TRBV7-2 TGTGCCAGCAGCTTAGTCGCAGGGTCCACTGAAGCTTTCTTT CASSLVAGSTEAFF
TRBJ1-5 . . TRBV19 TGTGCCAGTACCACCCCCCAGCATTTT CASTTPQHF
TRBJ2-5 . TRBD2 TRBV28 TGTGCCAGCAGTTTACGTGTGGCACCACTAGGACTAGCGGGAGGGAATGATTTGGAGACCCAGTACTTC CASSLRVAPLGLAGGNDLETQYF
TRBJ2-1 . TRBD2 TRBV27 TGTGCCAGCAGTTACATTTTAGCGGGCCTCCTTTACAATGAGCAGTTCTTC CASSYILAGLLYNEQFF
TRBJ2-1 . TRBD2 TRBV9 TGTGCCAGCAGCGACGGGACTAGCGGGAGCTCGAGGTCCTACAATGAGCAGTTCTTC CASSDGTSGSSRSYNEQFF
TRBJ2-5 . . TRBV11-2 TGTGCCAGCAGCTGGGGAGAGGTCCAGTACTTC CASSWGEVQYF
TRBJ2-1 few . TRBV6-5 TGTGCCAGCACCCCCGCTGCGGGTTTCCTGAATGAGCAGTTCTTC CASTPAAGFLNEQFF
TRBJ1-1 . . TRBV19 TGTGCCAGTAGTATTGGATTTGTCGGGGGATACACTGAAGCTTTCTTT CASSIGFVGGYTEAFF
TRBJ2-7 few . TRBV27 TGTGCCAGCAGTTTACGGAGGAGGGGACCCTACGAGCAGTACTTC CASSLRRRGPYEQYF
TRBJ2-1 . TRBD2 TRBV7-6 TGTGCCAGCAGCTTACGGACTAGCGGGGACCCCTACAATGAGCAGTTCTTC CASSLRTSGDPYNEQFF
TRBJ2-7 . . TRBV28 TGTGCCAGCAGTTTCTCCTCTACAGGGTACCCCTACGAGCAGTACTTC CASSFSSTGYPYEQYF
TRBJ2-2 . . TRBV6-1 TGTGCCAGCAGTCCTCGACTAGATACCACCGGGGAGCTGTTTTTT CASSPRLDTTGELFF
TRBJ1-1 . . TRBV5-4 TGTGCCAGCAGCCCCGGGGACGGTGAAGCTTTCTTT CASSPGDGEAFF
TRBJ2-7 . . TRBV7-9 TGTGCCAGCACCGGGGGGCCTTCCTACGAGCAGTACTTC CASTGGPSYEQYF
TRBJ2-7 few TRBD1 TRBV4-3 TGCGCCAGCAGCCAAGATAAGGGACAGGGATTATCCTACGAGCAGTACTTC CASSQDKGQGLSYEQYF
TRBJ2-1 once TRBD2 TRBV6-5 TGTGCCAGCAGTTACTTTACTAGCGGGGGTAAAAATGAGCAGTTCTTC CASSYFTSGGKNEQFF
TRBJ2-1 few TRBD2 TRBV7-9 TGTGCCAGCACCCCAGCGGGGGGTGGCTCCTACAATGAGCAGTTCTTC CASTPAGGGSYNEQFF
TRBJ2-5 . TRBD2 TRBV27 TGTGCCAGCAGTTTCTCAGCGGGGGGGCGGCAAGAGACCCAGTACTTC CASSFSAGGRQETQYF
TRBJ1-5 . TRBD1 TRBV6-6 TGTGCCAGCAGTTACGGGACAGGGCTTCAGCCCCAGCATTTT CASSYGTGLQPQHF
TRBJ2-1 few TRBD2 TRBV7-6 TGTGCCAGCAGCCCAGGACTAGATCCCTACAATGAGCAGTTCTTC CASSPGLDPYNEQFF
TRBJ1-2 few . TRBV27 TGTGCCAGCGCTGCCGGGGGCGCAAACTATGGCTACACCTTC CASAAGGANYGYTF
TRBJ2-1 few TRBD2 TRBV28 TGTGCCAGCACTACTAGGGGAGGGTATAACAATGAGCAGTTCTTC CASTTRGGYNNEQFF
TRBJ2-5 . TRBD1 TRBV2 TGTGCCAGCAGACCGACAGGGAAAGAGACCCAGTACTTC CASRPTGKETQYF
TRBJ2-2 . TRBD2 TRBV6-5 TGTGCCAGCAGTTACCTAGCGGTGAACACCGGGGAGCTGTTTTTT CASSYLAVNTGELFF
TRBJ2-7 few TRBD1 TRBV9 TGTGCCAGCAGCGTTCGGGACAGGGGGGTTCCCACCCACGAGCAGTACTTC CASSVRDRGVPTHEQYF
TRBJ2-3 . . TRBV9 TGTGCCAGCAGTGATGATGGAGGGGGGGCCCCGACAGATACGCAGTATTTT CASSDDGGGAPTDTQYF
TRBJ1-1 . . TRBV27 TGTGCCAGCTGGCAGGGAATGAACACTGAAGCTTTCTTT CASWQGMNTEAFF
TRBJ1-2 few . TRBV6-1 TGTGCCAGCAGCGACAACATCAAGGGGAGCGGCTACACCTTC CASSDNIKGSGYTF
TRBJ1-1 few . TRBV7-6 TGTGCCAGCAGCTTACGAAGCAAGGGGGGCACTGAAGCTTTCTTT CASSLRSKGGTEAFF
TRBJ1-5 few . TRBV6-2/TRBV6-3 TGTGCCAGCAGTTACCCTGAAACAGGGACGAACAATCAGCCCCAGCATTTT CASSYPETGTNNQPQHF
TRBJ2-3 few . TRBV7-8 TGTGCCAGCAGCCAAATGCAGGAGAGCACAGATACGCAGTATTTT CASSQMQESTDTQYF
TRBJ2-3 many . TRBV7-6 TGTGCCAGCAGCTTTCCCGGGACGAATCCCACCGATACGCAGTATTTT CASSFPGTNPTDTQYF